The entry below describes one T cell receptor beta chain. Its specificity is not known. The sample comes from a study of OX40 agonist ivuxolimab in advanced cancers. Turning to the study itself: Males comprised around 78% of the group, whose mean age was about 61 years (range roughly 20 to 90). Broader study findings: A proportion of nonresponders additionally exhibited low normalized T-cell clonal expansion.

Researchers took blood at baseline, on cycle 4 day 1, and on cycle 7 day 1. The CDR3 spans 13 residues. The V gene lost 10 bases and the J gene lost 1 base, with 14 bases spanning the gap. Germline V gene lookup returns CDR1 SGHRS and CDR2 YFSETQ. The data were produced by immunoSEQ multiplex PCR, yet TCRdb's version contains in-frame clones alone and is incomplete. The sample has roughly 140,000 clones; 94% are singletons. The sequence was obtained from an adult with an advanced solid tumor such as melanoma, head and neck, liver or kidney cancer. V and J are TRBV5-1 and TRBJ1-1; maybe TRBD1 (6 bases). The source was CD4+ or CD8+ T cells sorted from blood, collected in a trial of the OX40 agonist ivuxolimab. The CDR3 region has the DNA TGCGCCGCAGGGGCCGGACCGAACACTGAAGCTTTCTTT. Encoded protein: CAAGAGPNTEAFF.